The source of this T cell receptor (beta chain) is a study of Graves' ophthalmopathy and Graves' hyperthyroidism. CDR3 length equals 19 residues. CDR1 is ENHRY and CDR2 is SYGVKD in the germline V gene. The junction had 18 bases not matched to a gene; V was cut back by 6 bases and J by 2 bases. RNA transcripts were the template, and TCR beta CDR3 regions were amplified from them. After a first-round RT-PCR with HTBI primers, a second-round multiplex PCR was run. TCRdb passed the multiplex PCR reads through MiXCR, listing each CDR3 protein once. The table has around 1,000,000 distinct CDR3 sequences, about 35% seen once.

The specimen was peripheral blood or thyroid tissue (not recorded which). The chain uses TRBV10-3 and TRBJ2-3; 9 bases fit TRBD2. The sequence was collected from an adult man with Graves' hyperthyroidism. The CDR3 region is CAIRGATGKASGVTDTQYF. For the CDR3, the DNA is TGTGCCATCAGGGGCGCGACTGGCAAGGCTAGCGGGGTCACAGATACGCAGTATTTT.